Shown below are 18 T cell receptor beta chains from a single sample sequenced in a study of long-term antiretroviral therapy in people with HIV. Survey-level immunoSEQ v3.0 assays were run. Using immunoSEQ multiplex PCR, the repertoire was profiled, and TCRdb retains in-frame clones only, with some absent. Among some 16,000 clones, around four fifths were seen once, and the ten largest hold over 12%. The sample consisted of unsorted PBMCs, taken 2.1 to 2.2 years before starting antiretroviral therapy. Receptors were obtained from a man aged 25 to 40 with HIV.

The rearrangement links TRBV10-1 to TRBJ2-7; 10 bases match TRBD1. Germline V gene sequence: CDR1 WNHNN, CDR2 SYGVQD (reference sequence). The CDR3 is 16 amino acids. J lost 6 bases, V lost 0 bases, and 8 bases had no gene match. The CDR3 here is CASSESVGTGVGEQYF. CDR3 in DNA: TGCGCCAGCAGTGAGTCAGTAGGGACAGGGGTTGGCGAGCAGTACTTC.

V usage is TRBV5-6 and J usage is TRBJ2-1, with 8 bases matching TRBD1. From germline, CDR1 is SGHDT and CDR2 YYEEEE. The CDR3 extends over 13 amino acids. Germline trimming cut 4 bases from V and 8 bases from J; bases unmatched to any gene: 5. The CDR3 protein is CASSGRDRYEQFF. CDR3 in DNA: TGTGCCAGCAGCGGCCGGGACAGGTATGAGCAGTTCTTC.

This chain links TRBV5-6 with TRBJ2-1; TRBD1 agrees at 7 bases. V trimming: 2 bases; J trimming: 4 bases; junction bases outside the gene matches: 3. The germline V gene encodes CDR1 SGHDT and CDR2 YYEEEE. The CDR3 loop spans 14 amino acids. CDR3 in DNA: TGTGCCAGCAGCTTTTTACAGGGGTACAATGAGCAGTTCTTC. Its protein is CASSFLQGYNEQFF.

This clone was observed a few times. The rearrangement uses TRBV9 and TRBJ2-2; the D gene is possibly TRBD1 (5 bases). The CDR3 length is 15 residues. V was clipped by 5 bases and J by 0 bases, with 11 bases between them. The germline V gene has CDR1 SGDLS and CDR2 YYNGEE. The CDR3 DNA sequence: TGTGCCAGCAGGTGGACAACCTCGAACACCGGGGAGCTGTTTTTT. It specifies CASRWTTSNTGELFF.

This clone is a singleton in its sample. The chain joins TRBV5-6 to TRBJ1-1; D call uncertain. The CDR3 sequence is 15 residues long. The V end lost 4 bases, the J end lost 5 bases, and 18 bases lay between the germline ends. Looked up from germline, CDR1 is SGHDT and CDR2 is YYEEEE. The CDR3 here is CASSRHKIVGTEAFF. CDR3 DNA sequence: TGTGCCAGCAGCCGCCATAAAATTGTCGGTACTGAAGCTTTCTTT.

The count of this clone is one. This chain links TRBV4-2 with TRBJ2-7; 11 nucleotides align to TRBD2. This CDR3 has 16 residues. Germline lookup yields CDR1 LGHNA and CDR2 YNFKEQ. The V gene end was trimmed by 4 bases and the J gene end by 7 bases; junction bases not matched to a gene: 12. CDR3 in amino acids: CASSPAQELAGEEQYF. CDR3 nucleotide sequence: TGTGCCAGCAGCCCAGCCCAGGAACTAGCGGGAGAAGAGCAGTACTTC.

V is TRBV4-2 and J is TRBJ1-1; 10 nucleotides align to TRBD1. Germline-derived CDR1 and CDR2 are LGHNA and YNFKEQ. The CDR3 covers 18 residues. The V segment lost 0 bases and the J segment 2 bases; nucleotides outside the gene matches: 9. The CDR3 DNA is TGTGCCAGCAGCCAAGATCGACAGGGGGCCTGGGCCAACACTGAAGCTTTCTTT. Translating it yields CASSQDRQGAWANTEAFF.

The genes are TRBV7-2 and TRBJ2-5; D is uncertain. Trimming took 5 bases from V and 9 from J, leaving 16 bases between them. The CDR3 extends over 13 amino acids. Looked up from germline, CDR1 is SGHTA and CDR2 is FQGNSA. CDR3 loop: CASSLDGSWAQYF. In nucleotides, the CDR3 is TGTGCCAGCAGCCTCGATGGGTCTTGGGCCCAGTACTTC.

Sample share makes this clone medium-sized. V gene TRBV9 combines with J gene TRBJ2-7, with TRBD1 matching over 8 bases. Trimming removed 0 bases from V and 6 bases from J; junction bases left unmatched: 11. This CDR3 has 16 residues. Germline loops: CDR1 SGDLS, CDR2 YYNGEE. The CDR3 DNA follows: TGTGCCAGCAGCGTAGCCCCGCAGGGGGCCGTGGGCGAGCAGTACTTC. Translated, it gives CASSVAPQGAVGEQYF.

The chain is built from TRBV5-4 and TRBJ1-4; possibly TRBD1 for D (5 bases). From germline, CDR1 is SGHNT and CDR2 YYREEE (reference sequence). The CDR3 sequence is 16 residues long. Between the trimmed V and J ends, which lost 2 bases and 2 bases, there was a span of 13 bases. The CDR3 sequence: CASSFGTPSTNEKLFF. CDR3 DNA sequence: TGTGCCAGCAGCTTTGGGACGCCGTCTACTAATGAAAAACTGTTTTTT.

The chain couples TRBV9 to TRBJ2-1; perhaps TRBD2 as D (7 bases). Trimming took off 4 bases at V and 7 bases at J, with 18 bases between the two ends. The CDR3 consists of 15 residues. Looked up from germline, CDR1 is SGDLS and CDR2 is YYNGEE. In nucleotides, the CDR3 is TGTGCCAGCAGCTTGGGGGGGGGCACGATGAATGAGCAGTTCTTC. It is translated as CASSLGGGTMNEQFF.

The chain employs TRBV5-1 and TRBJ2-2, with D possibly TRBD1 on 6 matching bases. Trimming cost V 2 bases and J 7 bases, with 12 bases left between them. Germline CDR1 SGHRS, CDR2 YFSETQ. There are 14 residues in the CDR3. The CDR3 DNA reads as TGCGCCAGCAGCTTACAGGGCATGGGCGGGGAGCTGTTTTTT. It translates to CASSLQGMGGELFF.

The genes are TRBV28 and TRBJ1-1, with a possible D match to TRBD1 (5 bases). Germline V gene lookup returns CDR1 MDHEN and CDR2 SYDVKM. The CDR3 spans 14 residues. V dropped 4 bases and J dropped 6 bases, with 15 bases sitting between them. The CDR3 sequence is CASSSPGTAAEAFF. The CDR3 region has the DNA TGTGCCAGCAGTTCCCCAGGGACCGCGGCTGAAGCTTTCTTT.

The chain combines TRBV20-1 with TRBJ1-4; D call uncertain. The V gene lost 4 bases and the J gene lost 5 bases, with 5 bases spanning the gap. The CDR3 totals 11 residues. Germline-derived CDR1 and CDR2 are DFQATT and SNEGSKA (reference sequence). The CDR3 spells CSATENEKLFF. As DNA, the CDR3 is TGCAGTGCTACGGAGAATGAAAAACTGTTTTTT.

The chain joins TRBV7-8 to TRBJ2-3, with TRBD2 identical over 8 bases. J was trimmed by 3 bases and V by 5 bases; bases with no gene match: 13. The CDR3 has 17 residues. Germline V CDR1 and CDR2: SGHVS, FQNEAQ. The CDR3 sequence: CASSGLVPGGPTDTQYF. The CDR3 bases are TGTGCCAGCAGCGGCCTAGTTCCGGGGGGGCCAACAGATACGCAGTATTTT. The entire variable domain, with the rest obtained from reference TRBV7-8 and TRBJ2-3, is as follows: GAGVSQSPRYKVAKRGQDVALRCDPISGHVSLFWYQQALGQGPEFLTYFQNEAQLDKSGLPSDRFFAERPEGSVSTLKIQRTQQEDSAVYLCASSGLVPGGPTDTQYFGPGTRLTVL.

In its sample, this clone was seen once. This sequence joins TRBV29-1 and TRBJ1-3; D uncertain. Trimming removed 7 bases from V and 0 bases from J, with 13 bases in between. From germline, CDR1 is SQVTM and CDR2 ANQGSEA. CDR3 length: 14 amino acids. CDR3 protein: CSAEELHSGNTIYF. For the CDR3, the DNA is TGCAGCGCCGAAGAACTGCACTCTGGAAACACCATATATTTT.

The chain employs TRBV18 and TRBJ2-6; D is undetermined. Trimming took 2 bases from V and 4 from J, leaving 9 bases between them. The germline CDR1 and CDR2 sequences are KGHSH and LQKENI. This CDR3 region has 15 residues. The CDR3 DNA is TGTGCCAGCTCACCAGGGGTGCAAGGGGCCAACGTCCTGACTTTC. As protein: CASSPGVQGANVLTF.

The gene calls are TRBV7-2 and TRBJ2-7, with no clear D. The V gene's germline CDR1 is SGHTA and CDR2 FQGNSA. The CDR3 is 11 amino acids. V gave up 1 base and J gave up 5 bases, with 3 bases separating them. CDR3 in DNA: TGTGCCAGCAGCTTAGTAGACGAGCAGTACTTC. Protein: CASSLVDEQYF.